This T cell receptor beta chain was profiled in a study of T cell responses to AZD1222 COVID-19 vaccine. V was clipped by 5 bases and J by 0 bases; unmatched bases: 6. CDR3 size: 17 residues. The V gene's germline CDR1 is SGHTA and CDR2 FQGTGA. TCRdb keeps only in-frame clones here, not all; method: immunoSEQ multiplex PCR. The data contain roughly 160,000 clones, about 91% of them singletons. The starting material was peripheral blood, obtained on day 0 of MenACWY control vaccination. The clonotype comes from an adult in good health. The rearrangement links TRBV7-3 to TRBJ2-3; TRBD2 aligns across 12 bases. CDR3 DNA sequence: TGTGCCAGCAGCCCGGCCGGGACTAGCGGGAGCACAGATACGCAGTATTTT. This sequence encodes CASSPAGTSGSTDTQYF.